Each of the 10 T cell receptor beta chains below was sequenced from the same sample in a study of cytomegalovirus exposure and HLA in healthy donors. Primers: 60 Vbeta forward and 13 Jbeta reverse. Only in-frame clones appear in the TCRdb table, and some are missing; sequencing was by immunoSEQ multiplex PCR. The table lists about 120,000 clones, 75% to 80% of them singletons. Sequences were obtained from PBMCs. The receptors shown here come from a woman in her thirties in good health and CMV-seropositive.

This chain connects TRBV7-9 to TRBJ2-3; the D gene is possibly TRBD2 (6 bases). Germline V CDR1 and CDR2: SEHNR, FQNEAQ (reference sequence). CDR3 size: 16 residues. V lost 1 base and J lost 6, with 17 bases in between. DNA for the CDR3: TGTGCCAGCAGCTTAGGAGGTTTCACCGGAGGGGATACGCAGTATTTT. Protein product: CASSLGGFTGGDTQYF.

This clone showed up just a few times. This specimen includes other DNA sequences encoding the same CDR3. The V gene is TRBV6-5, the J gene TRBJ2-5, with 7 bases aligning to TRBD2. There are 13 residues in the CDR3. Per the germline V gene, CDR1 is MNHEY and CDR2 is SVGAGI. Trimming at V came to 1 base and at J to 5 bases, leaving 1 base not matched to a gene. Written as DNA, the CDR3 is TGTGCCAGCAGTTACTTGGGGGGGGAGACCCAGTACTTC. This translates into CASSYLGGETQYF.

The V and J genes are TRBV5-1 and TRBJ1-2, with TRBD1 matching over 7 bases. Trimming removed 2 bases from V and 3 bases from J; junction bases left unmatched: 7. The CDR3 loop spans 15 amino acids. CDR1 and CDR2 from the germline V gene are SGHRS and YFSETQ. CDR3 residues: CASSFNRGSDYGYTF. The CDR3 DNA follows: TGCGCCAGCAGCTTCAACAGGGGTAGCGACTATGGCTACACCTTC. Based on the CDR3 plus reference TRBV5-1 and TRBJ1-2, the full variable domain is KAGVTQTPRYLIKTRGQQVTLSCSPISGHRSVSWYQQTPGQGLQFLFEYFSETQRNKGNFPGRFSGRQFSNSRSEMNVSTLELGDSALYLCASSFNRGSDYGYTFGSGTRLTVV.

This clone was observed a few times. V usage is TRBV10-3 and J usage is TRBJ2-2; 12 bases agree with TRBD1. The CDR3 sequence is 14 residues long. CDR1 is ENHRY and CDR2 is SYGVKD in the germline V gene. J lost 7 bases, V lost 8 bases, and 5 bases had no gene match. CDR3 region: CAIGGTGGGGELFF. CDR3 in DNA: TGTGCCATCGGAGGGACAGGGGGCGGCGGGGAGCTGTTTTTT.

The V gene is TRBV6-1, the J gene TRBJ2-1; a possible D gene is TRBD2 (7 bases). V was shortened by 6 bases and J by 10 bases, with 16 bases between the two germline ends. Germline lookup yields CDR1 MNHNS and CDR2 SASEGT. The CDR3 sequence is 13 residues long. The CDR3 DNA reads as TGTGCCAGCAGGCGGGGGCCTTCGGAAGAGCAGTTCTTC. It yields the protein CASRRGPSEEQFF.

This rearrangement joins TRBV9 to TRBJ1-6, with a tentative D call TRBD1 (6 bases). Trimming left V 0 bases short and J 7 bases short, with 11 bases between. The length of the CDR3 is 15 residues. Looked up from germline, CDR1 is SGDLS and CDR2 is YYNGEE. The CDR3 region has the DNA TGTGCCAGCAGCGTAGGGCCGACAGGCAATTCACCCCTCCACTTT. Its translation: CASSVGPTGNSPLHF. Together with reference TRBV9 and TRBJ1-6, the CDR3 gives the full variable domain: DSGVTQTPKHLITATGQRVTLRCSPRSGDLSVYWYQQSLDQGLQFLIQYYNGEERAKGNILERFSAQQFPDLHSELNLSSLELGDSALYFCASSVGPTGNSPLHFGNGTRLTVT.

The chain joins TRBV2 to TRBJ2-7; 11 bases line up with TRBD2. CDR3 size: 15 residues. The germline V gene encodes CDR1 SNHLY and CDR2 FYNNEI. V shed 6 bases and J 1 base; nucleotides not matched to a gene: 5. CDR3 residues: CASRPTSGGSYEQYF. In DNA form, the CDR3 reads TGTGCCAGCAGACCCACTAGCGGGGGATCCTACGAGCAGTACTTC.

This chain links TRBV18 with TRBJ1-5; 7 bases line up with TRBD1. The CDR3 totals 14 residues. Germline CDR1 is KGHSH and CDR2 is LQKENI. J gave up 11 bases and V 3 bases, and 10 bases lay outside the gene matches. The CDR3, as DNA: TGTGCCAGCTCACCCGGGACAGATCGTTCGGCCCAGCATTTT. Translating it yields CASSPGTDRSAQHF.

V is TRBV6-1 and J is TRBJ1-1; tentatively, D is TRBD1 (5 bases). The germline V gene encodes CDR1 MNHNS and CDR2 SASEGT. The CDR3 has 12 amino acids. Deletions cut 2 bases from V and 6 bases from J, with 7 bases between. CDR3 amino acids: CASSERGSEAFF. The CDR3 coding sequence is TGTGCCAGCAGTGAAAGGGGTTCTGAAGCTTTCTTT.

V is TRBV6-6 and J is TRBJ2-7, with a weak D call TRBD1 (6 bases). V was trimmed by 6 bases and J by 4 bases, leaving 16 bases between them. This CDR3 spans 14 amino acids. The germline gives CDR1 MNHNY, CDR2 SVGAGI (reference sequence). The CDR3 is CASSQGIGRYEQYF. CDR3 DNA: TGTGCCAGCAGCCAGGGGATAGGTCGGTACGAGCAGTACTTC.